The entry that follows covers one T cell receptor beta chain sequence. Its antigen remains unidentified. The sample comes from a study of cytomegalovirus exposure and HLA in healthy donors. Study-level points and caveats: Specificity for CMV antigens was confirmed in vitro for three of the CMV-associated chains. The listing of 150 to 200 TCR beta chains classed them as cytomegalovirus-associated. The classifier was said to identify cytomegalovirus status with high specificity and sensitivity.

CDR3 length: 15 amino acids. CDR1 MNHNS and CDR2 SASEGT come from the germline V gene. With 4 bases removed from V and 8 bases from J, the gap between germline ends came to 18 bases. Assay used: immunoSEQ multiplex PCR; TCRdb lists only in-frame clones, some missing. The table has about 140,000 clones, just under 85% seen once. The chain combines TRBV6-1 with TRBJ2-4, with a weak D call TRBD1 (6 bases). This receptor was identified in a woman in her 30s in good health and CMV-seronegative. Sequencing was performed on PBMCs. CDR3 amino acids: CASSGTLQGIDIQYF. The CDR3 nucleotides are TGTGCCAGCAGTGGGACCCTCCAGGGGATAGACATTCAGTACTTC.